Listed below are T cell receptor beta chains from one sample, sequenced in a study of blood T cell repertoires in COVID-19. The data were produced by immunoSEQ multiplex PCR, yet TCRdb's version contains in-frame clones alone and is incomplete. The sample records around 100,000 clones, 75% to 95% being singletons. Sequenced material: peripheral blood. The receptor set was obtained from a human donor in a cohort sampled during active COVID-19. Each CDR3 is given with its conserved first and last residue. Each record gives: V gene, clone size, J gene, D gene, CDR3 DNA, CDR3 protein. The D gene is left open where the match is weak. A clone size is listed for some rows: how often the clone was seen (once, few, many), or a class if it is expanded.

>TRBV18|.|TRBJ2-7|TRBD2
TGTGCCAGCTCGGCGGGAGATTCCTACGAGCAGTACTTC
CASSAGDSYEQYF
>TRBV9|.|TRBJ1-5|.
TGTGCCAGCAGCGGGGGGGACGCGGCTCAGCCCCAGCATTTT
CASSGGDAAQPQHF
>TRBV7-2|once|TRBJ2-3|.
TGTGCCAGCAGCCCTTACGCGAGCACAGATACGCAGTATTTT
CASSPYASTDTQYF
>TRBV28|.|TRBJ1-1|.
TGTGCCAGCAGTTTTCAGGGAGGATCATTAGTGGCTGAAGCTTTCTTT
CASSFQGGSLVAEAFF
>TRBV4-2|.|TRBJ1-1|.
TGTGCCAGCAGCCAAGCCCCAGGTACAACTGAAGCTTTCTTT
CASSQAPGTTEAFF
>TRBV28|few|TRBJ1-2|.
TGTGCCAGCAGTTTTTACGGAGGAATCTATGGCTACACCTTC
CASSFYGGIYGYTF
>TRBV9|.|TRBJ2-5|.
TGTGCCAGCAGCGTAGGGAGGGACGGGGGCCAAGAGACCCAGTACTTC
CASSVGRDGGQETQYF
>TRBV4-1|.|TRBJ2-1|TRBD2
TGCGCCAGCAGCCAAGGCCCAATCGTGCGGGAGGCCTCCTACAATGAGCAGTTCTTC
CASSQGPIVREASYNEQFF
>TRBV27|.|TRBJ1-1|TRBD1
TGTGCCAGCAGTTGGGGACAGGAGAACACTGAAGCTTTCTTT
CASSWGQENTEAFF
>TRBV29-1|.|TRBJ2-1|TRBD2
TGCAGCGTGGGTACTAGCGGGAGGAACAATGAGCAGTTCTTC
CSVGTSGRNNEQFF
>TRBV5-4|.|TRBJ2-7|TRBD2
TGTGCCAGCAGCTTGTTGGGGGGGGGAAACTACGAGCAGTACTTC
CASSLLGGGNYEQYF
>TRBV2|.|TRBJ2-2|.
TGTGCCAGCAGTGCTGAACAGAGGGGGTCCGGGGAGCTGTTTTTT
CASSAEQRGSGELFF
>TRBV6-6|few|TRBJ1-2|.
TGTGCCAGCAGTTATCGGCGGACAGCGCTTAACTATGGCTACACCTTC
CASSYRRTALNYGYTF
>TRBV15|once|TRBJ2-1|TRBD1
TGTGCCACCAGCAGACCCTCTGGGACAGCCCAAGGTGAGCAGTTCTTC
CATSRPSGTAQGEQFF
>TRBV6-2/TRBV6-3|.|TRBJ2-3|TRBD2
TGTGCCAGCAGTGGGACTAGCGGGGGAGCAGATACGCAGTATTTT
CASSGTSGGADTQYF